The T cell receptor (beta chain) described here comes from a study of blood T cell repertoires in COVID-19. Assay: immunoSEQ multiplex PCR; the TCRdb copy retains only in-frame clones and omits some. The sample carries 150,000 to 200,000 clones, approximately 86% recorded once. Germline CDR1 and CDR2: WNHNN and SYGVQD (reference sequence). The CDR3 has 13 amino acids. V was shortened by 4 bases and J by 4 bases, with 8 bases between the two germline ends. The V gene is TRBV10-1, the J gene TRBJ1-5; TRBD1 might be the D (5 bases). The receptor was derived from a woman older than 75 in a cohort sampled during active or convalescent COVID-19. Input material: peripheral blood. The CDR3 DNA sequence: TGCGCCAGCAGTGGACAGCTGAATCAGCCCCAGCATTTT. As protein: CASSGQLNQPQHF.